This TCR beta chain was sequenced in a study of low-dose radiotherapy and immunotherapy resistance in tumors. Study details: Daily oral aspirin at 300 mg began on cycle 1 day 1 and lasted four cycles.

Time point specified: after trial treatment. Sample treatment: LDRT plus nivolumab, ipilimumab, low-dose cyclophosphamide and aspirin (RACIN trial). First-strand cDNA used TRAV- and TRBV-specific primers, covering alpha and beta chains. PCR amplification of the TCRs was performed with Phusion for 20 PCR cycles, and it relied on a constant-region primer together with a V-primer adapter. MiXCR, run by TCRdb on the reads, gives a single entry per CDR3 protein. The sample carries 30,000 to 40,000 distinct CDR3 sequences, more than 20% recorded once. The table lists this clonotype with many counts. The sequenced sample was PBMCs, obtained after low-dose radiotherapy plus immunotherapy. The source of this sequence is a female donor with ovarian cancer.

The CDR3 loop is CASSSRQGYEKLFF. In DNA form, the CDR3 reads TGTGCCAGCAGTTCACGACAGGGTTATGAAAAACTGTTTTTT. J is TRBJ1-4 and V is TRBV27, with 7 bases matching TRBD1. The trim removed 4 bases at V and 6 bases at J, leaving 5 bases unmatched. The CDR3 has 14 residues. Germline CDR1 reads MNHEY; CDR2 reads SMNVEV (reference sequence).